A single T cell receptor beta chain is shown here with its context. The antigen is unknown. The data were obtained in a study of early T cells in non-severe SARS-CoV-2 infection. Looking at the study overall: Investigators sequenced bulk RNA drawn from unsorted whole blood, and chains remained unpaired. The study's findings and limits: Anti-spike CD8 responses were favored in VDJdb matching, and private and CD4 specificities were missed.

This CDR3 region has 12 residues. Trimming shortened V by 8 bases and J by 4 bases, and 8 bases separated the two germline ends. Germline CDR1 reads KGHSH; CDR2 reads LQKENI. Attachment of unique molecular identifiers to individual cDNA molecules was performed. TCRdb re-called the 5' RACE reads through MiXCR, storing one row per CDR3 protein. This sample has 100,000 to 130,000 distinct CDR3 sequences, with 11% found just once. Sequencing was done on a sample of whole blood. V gene TRBV18 combines with J gene TRBJ2-2, with a tentative D call TRBD2 (6 bases). The receptor comes from an adult who was a healthcare worker with PCR-confirmed SARS-CoV-2 infection or an uninfected control (not recorded which). CDR3 sequence reads: CASQAGTGELFF. Written as DNA, the CDR3 is TGTGCCAGCCAAGCGGGCACCGGGGAGCTGTTTTTT.